The sequence of this T cell receptor (beta chain) was determined in a study of long-term antiretroviral therapy in people with HIV (dated by TCRdb to between 2022 and 2023). Concerning the study at large: The earliest samples were collected about a decade before the 2015 WHO recommendation for immediate ART, when ART was typically delayed until CD4 counts fell. A retrospective serial study tested whether ART initiation and durable HIV suppression were associated with changes in peripheral blood TRB repertoire composition and diversity. A total of 192 cryopreserved PBMC samples were contributed to the cohort by 30 adults with confirmed HIV infection, with samples collected serially over a mean of roughly six years (range 1-12). About 35% of the 30 participants with HIV were female. Test extractions of a monoclonal T-cell line alongside some 36 polyclonal samples showed no cross-contamination during QIAcube processing.

On this clone: No antigen is known for it. Base qualities are not at hand, and no much larger clone is one base apart.

To be included, a participant needed at least one PBMC sample from before ART initiation plus at least two post-ART samples. All participants with HIV were treated in the United States of America. Cryopreserved samples of about 1-11 million PBMC were thawed and washed before DNA extraction. At the time of the earliest PBMC sample for each participant with HIV, ages ranged from roughly 23 to 55 years. Per participant, PBMC samples came from 1-4 timepoints prior to ART initiation and 2-8 timepoints following ART initiation, for a median of 7 samples. Serial HIV viral load, CD4+ T-cell count, ART history and demographic data were obtained for every participant. Genomic DNA was extracted from unsorted PBMC with a Qiagen kit on a QIAcube, with processing performed in batches of 12 samples. Sequencing of the TRB variable region was done with the immunoSEQ hsTCRB v3.0 assay at survey level resolution. The targeted TRB sequencing depth was roughly 35,000-50,000 T-cell genomes per sample. Pooled TRB libraries were sequenced on an Illumina MiSeq with a v3 150-cycle kit. The authors' analysis ran thus. Analysis of repertoires was carried out in R inside a reproducible Nextflow workflow spanning QC, data transformation and analysis. Custom analyses were implemented in LymphoSeq2, an R package for AIRR-Seq data exploration. Several samples that produced fewer than 5000 total TRB sequences were removed, so approximately 190 HIV repertoires were analyzed. Among the approximately 190 retained HIV repertoires, 55 to 60 were collected before ART initiation and roughly 130 after ART initiation. Repertoires were downsampled to 5000 TRB nucleotide sequences, with summary statistics averaged over 100 downsampling iterations. TRB sequences were retained for analysis only if CDR3 regions of at least seven amino acids were present. Diversity was measured with a Shannon entropy-derived clonality score and the Gini coefficient. Repertoire networks linked the top 5000 CDR3 amino acid sequences whenever two sequences differed by an edit distance of one. GLIPH2 predicted antigen specificity groups and MHC restriction for TRB CDR3 amino acid sequences. CDR3 amino acid sequences were matched against VDJdb and McPAS-TCR to flag known CMV, EBV, HIV or tissue antigen associations. Pre-ART, post-ART and control groups were compared with Wilcoxon signed-rank tests and Holm-Bonferroni correction. TCRdb took over this immuneACCESS table, retaining in-frame rearrangements with V and J assigned. Such tables are incomplete; in checked studies, under half of the missing clones stem from an unresolved V gene, and the remainder is unexplained. The D gene and trimming were derived from the DNA, and the V and J assignments and clone size from that table. The sample includes roughly 20,000 clones, with roughly 70% observed a single time. The top ten hold roughly a tenth of the sample.

The study at large found these results: The repertoire was dominated across all time points by expanded TRB clones identified before ART initiation, although this dominance was seen to fluctuate and to decrease in many PLHIV after ART. Starting ART was linked to a significant rise in TRB diversity, yet even with long-term ART the diversity remained significantly lower than in transplant donor controls. The samples span the years 2004 to 2017, and the ART regimens used at that time may not be as effective as current regimens. CDR3 length ranges in HIV repertoires were narrower than in controls, and network structure suggested an antigen-experienced repertoire with only a slight naive shift after ART. No data were available on ART adherence, viral resistance or therapy changes, limiting inferences about post-ART repertoire changes. Owing to limited PBMC availability, only the TCR beta chain was sequenced, without alpha chain pairing. Because pre-ART samples had limited cell numbers, profiling was done on unsorted PBMC rather than on sorted CD4+ and CD8+ T cells.

Per the germline V gene, SQVTM is the CDR1 and ANQGSEA is the CDR2. From cysteine to phenylalanine, the CDR3 is 11 amino acids long. Just the 33-base CDR3 DNA is kept, in frame starting at base 1. Deletion took 2 bases off V and 9 bases off J, with a span of 10 bases between the germline ends. This sample comprised unsorted PBMCs, obtained 0.5 years before starting antiretroviral therapy. The sequence was collected from a man between 18 and 29 years old with HIV. Rearrangement joined TRBV29-1 to TRBJ1-1; matching of 5 bases hints at TRBD1 as the D gene. The CDR3 has the sequence CSVEPGTKAFF. In nucleotides, the sequence is TGCAGCGTTGAACCAGGGACGAAAGCTTTCTTT.